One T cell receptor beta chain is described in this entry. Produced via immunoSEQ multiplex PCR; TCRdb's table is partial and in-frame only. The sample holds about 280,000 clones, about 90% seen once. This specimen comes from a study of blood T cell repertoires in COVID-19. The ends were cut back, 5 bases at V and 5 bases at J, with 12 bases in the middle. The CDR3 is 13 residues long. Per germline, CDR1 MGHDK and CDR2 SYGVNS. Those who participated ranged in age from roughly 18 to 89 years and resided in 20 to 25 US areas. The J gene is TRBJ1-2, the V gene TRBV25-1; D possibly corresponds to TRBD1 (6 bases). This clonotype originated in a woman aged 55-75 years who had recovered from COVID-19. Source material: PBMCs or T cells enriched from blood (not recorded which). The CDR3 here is CASSPTRGYGYTF. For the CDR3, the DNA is TGTGCCAGCAGTCCTACCAGGGGATATGGCTACACCTTC.